These 8 T cell receptor beta chains originate from one sample sequenced in a study of cytomegalovirus exposure and HLA in healthy donors. PCR employed 60 Vbeta and 13 Jbeta primers. TCRdb's copy holds only in-frame clones and misses some; the assay was immunoSEQ multiplex PCR. This sample has approximately 110,000 clones, with about three quarters found just once. Sequenced material: PBMCs. The receptors here all came from a male donor in good health and CMV-seronegative.

The J gene is TRBJ2-1, the V gene TRBV19; 7 bases align to TRBD2. The CDR3 consists of 13 residues. The junction had 8 bases not matched to a gene; V was cut back by 6 bases and J by 9 bases. Germline-derived CDR1 and CDR2 are LNHDA and SQIVND (reference sequence). CDR3 sequence reads: CASSGSGVIEQFF. The CDR3 nucleotides read TGTGCCAGTAGCGGGAGCGGGGTTATTGAGCAGTTCTTC.

This clone was seen only a few times. The V and J genes are TRBV11-1 and TRBJ2-3; 7 positions agree with TRBD1. V shed 6 bases and J 1 base; nucleotides not matched to a gene: 7. Germline loops: CDR1 SGHAT, CDR2 FQDESV (reference sequence). The CDR3 has 15 amino acids. The CDR3 loop reads CASRTSGGGTDTQYF. In nucleotides, the CDR3 is TGTGCCAGCAGAACCTCAGGGGGTGGCACAGATACGCAGTATTTT.

The rearrangement links TRBV5-1 to TRBJ2-7; D may be TRBD2 (5 bases). The V gene's germline CDR1 is SGHRS and CDR2 YFSETQ. Trimming took off 0 bases at V and 5 bases at J, with 12 bases between the two ends. The CDR3 is made up of 14 amino acids. The CDR3 DNA follows: TGCGCCAGCAGCTTGGACGACGCCGGGGACGAGCAGTACTTC. Encoded protein: CASSLDDAGDEQYF.

This clone was seen many times. The chain carries TRBV4-1 and TRBJ1-4; D not certain. Trimming left V 4 bases short and J 8 bases short, with 11 bases between. The CDR3 consists of 13 residues. Germline CDR1 reads MGHRA; CDR2 reads YSYEKL. CDR3 DNA: TGCGCCAGCAGCCGCGGGGTATACGAAAAACTGTTTTTT. It encodes CASSRGVYEKLFF.

The chain is built from TRBV27 and TRBJ2-7; 10 nucleotides agree with TRBD2. The CDR3 spans 15 residues. Germline V gives CDR1 MNHEY, CDR2 SMNVEV (reference sequence). The J segment lost 5 bases and the V segment lost 3 bases, leaving 7 bases of the junction unmatched. CDR3 in amino acids: CASSLVLAGINEQYF. In DNA form, the CDR3 reads TGTGCCAGCAGTTTGGTACTAGCGGGAATAAACGAGCAGTACTTC.

The rearrangement uses TRBV1 and TRBJ2-1; the DNA was not used to check the table's D call, TRBD2. TRBV1 is reported as a pseudogene. The CDR3 is 15 amino acids. CDR3 sequence reads: CTSSQDLLGAGEQFF. The CDR3 region has the DNA TGCACCAGCAGCCAAGACCTTTTGGGAGCGGGTGAGCAGTTCTTC.

The CDR3 protein is CASSVGSAENTEAFF. In DNA, the CDR3 is TGTGCCAGCAGCGTAGGTTCTGCAGAGAACACTGAAGCTTTCTTT. The chain recombines TRBV9 with TRBJ1-1; D remains unclear. V shed 0 bases and J shed 1 base, with 10 bases lying between them. Germline V CDR1 and CDR2: SGDLS, YYNGEE. The CDR3 extends over 15 amino acids.

This chain uses TRBV11-1 with TRBJ1-1; D perhaps matches TRBD1 (5 bases). Germline CDR1 reads SGHAT; CDR2 reads FQDESV (reference sequence). Trimming left V 5 bases short and J 6 bases short, with 16 bases between. This CDR3 has 14 amino acids. The CDR3 nucleotides read TGTGCCAGCAGCCGAACGACGGTAGGGGCTGAAGCTTTCTTT. Encoded protein: CASSRTTVGAEAFF.